Described below is a single T cell receptor beta chain sequence and its context. As originally analysed: Researchers report that nucleated cell counts were estimated from reference gene primer amplification. Assay used: immunoSEQ multiplex PCR; TCRdb lists only in-frame clones, some missing. V and J calls and clone size are those listed in that table; D and trimming were worked out from the DNA. The repertoire holds around 170,000 clones, just under 80% seen once, with about 6.5% in the top ten. The entry originates in a study of blood T cell repertoires in COVID-19. Background on the study: Nucleic acid was either cDNA or gDNA, and it came from T cells, B-cell-depleted T cells, or PBMCs.

Germline CDR1 reads SEHNR; CDR2 reads FQNEAQ (reference sequence). The CDR3 consists of 15 residues. V lost 5 bases, J lost 3 bases, and 7 bases stayed unmatched. The source of this sequence is a man aged 65 to 85 with active or convalescent COVID-19. Sequenced input: peripheral blood. The chain recombines TRBV7-9 with TRBJ2-3; TRBD2 matches at 8 bases. CDR3 amino acids: CASSQGSGDTDTQYF. DNA of the CDR3: TGTGCCAGCAGCCAAGGTAGCGGGGATACAGATACGCAGTATTTT.